Listed here are 2 T cell receptor beta chains from one sample, sequenced in a study of spatial heterogeneity in lung cancer. General study points: Higher tumor mutation counts went along with higher counts of expanded intratumoral alpha and beta TCRs.

Antigens for these TCRs are unknown. MiXCR was run by TCRdb on the 5' RACE reads, yielding one entry per CDR3 protein. The table has roughly 5,100 distinct CDR3 sequences, under 8% seen once. Time point: sample taken at primary tumor resection. The sample in question was lung tumor tissue, obtained at surgery. These receptors came from a male donor with early-stage non-small cell lung cancer.

This clonotype is classed as medium-sized. This chain joins TRBV5-1 and TRBJ2-5; D gene ambiguous. Germline lookup yields CDR1 SGHRS and CDR2 YFSETQ. Trimming shortened V by 2 bases and J by 1 base, and 6 bases separated the two germline ends. The CDR3 totals 13 residues. CDR3 residues: CASSFRVQETQYF. CDR3 in DNA: TGCGCCAGCAGCTTTAGGGTCCAAGAGACCCAGTACTTC.

The chain combines TRBV20-1 with TRBJ2-1; tentatively, D is TRBD2 (7 bases). The length of the CDR3 is 14 residues. The V gene's germline CDR1 is DFQATT and CDR2 SNEGSKA (reference sequence). Trimming took off 2 bases at V and 6 bases at J, with 14 bases between the two ends. The CDR3 spells CSARLGGGINEQFF. DNA for the CDR3: TGCAGTGCTAGATTGGGAGGGGGTATCAATGAGCAGTTCTTC.